The 25 T cell receptor beta chains listed next were all sequenced from one sample in a study of blood T cell repertoires in COVID-19. Assay used: immunoSEQ multiplex PCR; TCRdb lists only in-frame clones, some missing. The sample lists 95,000 to 110,000 clones; 75% to 90% were seen once. The specimen was peripheral blood. Receptors originate from a human donor in a cohort sampled during active COVID-19.

This clone was observed a handful of times. The rearrangement uses TRBV6-6 and TRBJ2-1; TRBD1 matches at 8 bases. Trimming at V came to 5 bases and at J to 3 bases, leaving 9 bases not matched to a gene. CDR3 length equals 16 residues. Germline loops: CDR1 MNHNY, CDR2 SVGAGI (reference sequence). In DNA, the CDR3 is TGTGCCAGCAGTCGACCACGGACAGGGAACTACAATGAGCAGTTCTTC. This codes for CASSRPRTGNYNEQFF.

This chain joins TRBV5-1 and TRBJ2-1; 10 bases are shared with TRBD2. The CDR3 sequence is 15 residues long. The ends lost 0 bases at V and 6 bases at J; junction bases unmatched: 3. Germline CDR1 SGHRS, CDR2 YFSETQ. The CDR3 reads CASSLVASGGNEQFF. The CDR3 DNA is TGCGCCAGCAGCTTGGTAGCTAGCGGGGGCAATGAGCAGTTCTTC.

Regarding this clone: The junction does not match germline at one end; this may be a read error. The CDR3 coding sequence is TGTGCCAGTAGAACAGGAACTTATGAAAAACTGTTTTTT. The encoded protein is CASRTGTYEKLFF. This rearrangement joins TRBV19 to TRBJ1-4; D might be TRBD1 (5 bases). The germline CDR1 and CDR2 sequences are LNHDA and SQIVND (reference sequence). The CDR3 covers 13 residues.

The genes are TRBV4-2 and TRBJ2-2; 10 bases fit TRBD1. This CDR3 has 16 residues. The germline V gene encodes CDR1 LGHNA and CDR2 YNFKEQ. V shed 4 bases, J shed 3 bases, and the junction held 5 bases outside the gene matches. CDR3 sequence reads: CASSPGQGTYTGELFF. CDR3 DNA: TGTGCCAGCAGCCCGGGACAGGGGACTTACACCGGGGAGCTGTTTTTT.

This chain joins TRBV5-6 and TRBJ1-5, with D maybe TRBD1 (5 bases). Germline V CDR1 and CDR2: SGHDT, YYEEEE. The CDR3 runs 16 residues. V lost 3 bases and J 5 bases, leaving 18 bases between the germline ends. CDR3: CASSSGRWGGDQPQHF. The CDR3 DNA follows: TGTGCCAGCAGCTCCGGGAGGTGGGGGGGAGATCAGCCCCAGCATTTT.

The chain uses TRBV28 and TRBJ1-3; D remains unclear. Germline V gene data show CDR1 as MDHEN and CDR2 as SYDVKM. This CDR3 has 16 amino acids. With 5 bases removed from V and 0 bases from J, the gap between germline ends came to 14 bases. The CDR3 coding sequence is TGTGCCAGCAGTGACCCTGGAGGGTTCTCTGGAAACACCATATATTTT. Protein: CASSDPGGFSGNTIYF.

The chain combines TRBV29-1 with TRBJ2-1; D is perhaps TRBD1 (5 bases). The CDR3 length is 15 residues. The V and J ends lost 1 base and 4 bases respectively, with 14 bases between them. Per the germline V gene, CDR1 is SQVTM and CDR2 is ANQGSEA. The CDR3 coding sequence is TGCAGCGTTGAAGGACAGATCGACCGATACAATGAGCAGTTCTTC. Residues: CSVEGQIDRYNEQFF.

The chain links TRBV6-5 to TRBJ2-3, with 8 nucleotides matching TRBD2. The CDR3 runs to 13 residues. Trimming took 6 bases from V and 7 from J; bases not matched to a gene: 6. Germline V CDR1 and CDR2: MNHEY, SVGAGI. The CDR3 region is CASRLAEDHTQYF. The CDR3 coding sequence is TGTGCCAGCAGACTAGCGGAGGATCATACGCAGTATTTT.

V gene TRBV2 combines with J gene TRBJ1-2; maybe TRBD1 (6 bases). Germline lookup yields CDR1 SNHLY and CDR2 FYNNEI. Trimming removed 7 bases from V and 6 bases from J, with 15 bases in between. The CDR3 has 13 amino acids. The CDR3 DNA is TGTGCCAGCACCACACAGGGTTCCCATGGCTACACCTTC. Translation: CASTTQGSHGYTF.

CDR3 nucleotides: TGTGCCAGCAGTGAGTCCAGGCCCTATAATGAAAAACTGTTTTTT. This encodes CASSESRPYNEKLFF. The chain joins TRBV2 to TRBJ1-4; D is undetermined. This CDR3 region has 15 residues. V was clipped by 3 bases and J by 4 bases, with 12 bases between them. The germline gives CDR1 SNHLY, CDR2 FYNNEI. Combining the CDR3 with reference TRBV2 and TRBJ1-4 gives the whole variable domain EPEVTQTPSHQVTQMGQEVILRCVPISNHLYFYWYRQILGQKVEFLVSFYNNEISEKSEIFDDQFSVERPDGSNFTLKIRSTKLEDSAMYFCASSESRPYNEKLFFGSGTQLSVL.

The chain employs TRBV7-2 and TRBJ1-6, with a possible D match to TRBD1 (6 bases). This CDR3 comprises 14 residues. V lost 6 bases and J lost 4, with 10 bases in between. The V gene's germline CDR1 is SGHTA and CDR2 FQGNSA. CDR3 DNA: TGTGCCAGCAGACCCGGACAGTATAATTCACCCCTCCACTTT. Amino acids: CASRPGQYNSPLHF.

The chain uses TRBV25-1 and TRBJ1-1, with 9 bases that match TRBD1. Trimming removed 5 bases from V and 7 bases from J; junction bases left unmatched: 5. CDR3 length: 13 residues. CDR1 and CDR2 from the germline V gene are MGHDK and SYGVNS. This chain's CDR3 is CASSPRQGGEAFF. Here the CDR3 DNA reads TGTGCCAGCAGTCCACGACAGGGGGGTGAAGCTTTCTTT. The full variable domain, in which reference TRBV25-1 and TRBJ1-1 provide the parts outside the CDR3, is EADIYQTPRYLVIGTGKKITLECSQTMGHDKMYWYQQDPGMELHLIHYSYGVNSTEKGDLSSESTVSRIRTEHFPLTLESARPSHTSQYLCASSPRQGGEAFFGQGTRLTVV.

The chain has TRBV5-1 and TRBJ1-1; D gene ambiguous. CDR3 size: 14 residues. CDR1 is SGHRS and CDR2 is YFSETQ in the germline V gene. V lost 2 bases to trimming and J lost 0 bases, with 8 bases between them. The CDR3 sequence: CASSFSVLNTEAFF. The CDR3, as DNA: TGCGCCAGCAGCTTCTCAGTACTGAACACTGAAGCTTTCTTT.

The chain is built from TRBV5-1 and TRBJ2-2; TRBD1 is a possible D gene (6 bases). The CDR3 covers 16 residues. The germline V gene encodes CDR1 SGHRS and CDR2 YFSETQ. With 0 bases removed from V and 3 bases from J, the gap between germline ends came to 12 bases. Here the CDR3 reads CASSLERRGYTGELFF. CDR3 coding DNA: TGCGCCAGCAGCTTGGAGCGCAGGGGATACACCGGGGAGCTGTTTTTT.

Concerning this clone itself: Compared with germline, one end of the junction differs, possibly owing to a read error. V and J are TRBV18 and TRBJ1-1; 10 bases map to TRBD1. This CDR3 region has 17 residues. The V gene's germline CDR1 is KGHSH and CDR2 LQKENI. The CDR3 spells CASSPVGTGVLNTEAFF. The CDR3 nucleotides are TGTGCCAGTTCACCGGTTGGGACAGGGGTTTTGAACACTGAAGCTTTCTTT.

The chain carries TRBV2 and TRBJ2-7, with D possibly matching TRBD1 (6 bases). CDR1 and CDR2 from the germline V gene are SNHLY and FYNNEI. V was trimmed by 7 bases and J by 0 bases, leaving 10 bases between them. The CDR3 extends over 13 amino acids. DNA for the CDR3: TGTGCCAGCACCCGGGACATCTCCTACGAGCAGTACTTC. It encodes CASTRDISYEQYF.

The count of this clone is one. The chain uses TRBV4-2 and TRBJ2-3; 7 bases line up with TRBD1. The length of the CDR3 is 16 residues. Per the germline V gene, CDR1 is LGHNA and CDR2 is YNFKEQ. The junction had 9 bases not matched to a gene; V was cut back by 1 base and J by 5 bases. In nucleotides, the CDR3 is TGTGCCAGCAGCCAAGTCAGTCCCACAGGGGAAGATACGCAGTATTTT. This gives the protein CASSQVSPTGEDTQYF.

This chain uses TRBV10-1 with TRBJ2-1; 7 bases align to TRBD2. The V gene end was trimmed by 6 bases and the J gene end by 6 bases; junction bases not matched to a gene: 11. CDR1 is WNHNN, CDR2 SYGVQD, per germline (reference sequence). There are 15 residues in the CDR3. The DNA for the CDR3 is TGCGCCAGCAGCCCAGGTCGGACTAGGGGCAATGAGCAGTTCTTC. Its translation is CASSPGRTRGNEQFF.

The rearrangement links TRBV6-6 to TRBJ2-7, with 11 bases fitting TRBD1. The germline V gene has CDR1 MNHNY and CDR2 SVGAGI (reference sequence). This CDR3 is 14 amino acids long. J gave up 5 bases and V 5 bases, and 5 bases lay outside the gene matches. CDR3 in DNA: TGTGCCAGCAGTCCGGGACAGGGGGTTCACGAGCAGTACTTC. Protein: CASSPGQGVHEQYF.

DNA for the CDR3: TGCAGCGTGGGACAGGCGCTCAACGCTGAAGCTTTCTTT. It specifies CSVGQALNAEAFF. The rearrangement joins TRBV29-1 to TRBJ1-1, with 8 bases that match TRBD1. The CDR3 totals 13 residues. In germline, CDR1 is SQVTM, CDR2 ANQGSEA. Trimming cost V 6 bases and J 6 bases; bases outside gene matches: 9.

There are a few counts of this clone. V and J are TRBV5-4 and TRBJ2-1; D uncertain. Per the germline V gene, CDR1 is SGHNT and CDR2 is YYREEE (reference sequence). This CDR3 spans 12 amino acids. The ends were cut back, 4 bases at V and 5 bases at J, with 7 bases in the middle. In nucleotides, the CDR3 is TGTGCCAGCAGCACCCGGGACAATGAGCAGTTCTTC. The encoded protein is CASSTRDNEQFF. Drawing the rest from reference TRBV5-4 and TRBJ2-1, the complete variable domain is ETGVTQSPTHLIKTRGQQVTLRCSSQSGHNTVSWYQQALGQGPQFIFQYYREEENGRGNFPPRFSGLQFPNYSSELNVNALELDDSALYLCASSTRDNEQFFGPGTRLTVL.

The chain uses TRBV11-2 and TRBJ1-3, with 7 bases identical to TRBD1. J was trimmed by 4 bases and V by 6 bases; bases with no gene match: 3. This CDR3 region has 13 residues. From germline, CDR1 is SGHAT and CDR2 FQNNGV. The CDR3 DNA reads as TGTGCCAGCAGACGGGACAGCGGAAACACCATATATTTT. Amino acids: CASRRDSGNTIYF.

V usage is TRBV5-1 and J usage is TRBJ1-1; no clear D gene. V was pared by 4 bases and J by 0 bases, with 10 bases between. The CDR3 contains 14 residues. The germline V gene encodes CDR1 SGHRS and CDR2 YFSETQ. The CDR3 protein is CASSHADLNTEAFF. DNA of the CDR3: TGCGCCAGCAGCCACGCGGATCTGAACACTGAAGCTTTCTTT.

V and J are TRBV5-5 and TRBJ2-3, with TRBD2 matching 8 bases. After removal of 0 bases from V and 2 bases from J, the junction contained 8 bases not matched to a gene. Germline-derived CDR1 and CDR2 are SGHKS and YYEKEE (reference sequence). The CDR3 has 17 amino acids. The CDR3 DNA follows: TGTGCCAGCAGCTTGGGTCGCGCGGGGGGAGACACAGATACGCAGTATTTT. Translated: CASSLGRAGGDTDTQYF.

J is TRBJ1-6 and V is TRBV18; D is unclear. Germline lookup yields CDR1 KGHSH and CDR2 LQKENI. V was clipped by 1 base and J by 7 bases, with 8 bases between them. The CDR3 spans 14 residues. The DNA of the CDR3 is TGTGCCAGCTCACCACAGATTAGAAATTCACCCCTCCACTTT. Encoded protein: CASSPQIRNSPLHF.